The 27 T cell receptor beta chains below all came from one sample that was sequenced in a study of blood T cells in healthy people across ages. With a J-beta primer mix and a sample-barcoded 5' primer, a second PCR ran about 7 to 12 cycles. MiXCR was run by TCRdb on the 5' RACE reads, yielding one entry per CDR3 protein. The profile shows approximately 1,700,000 distinct CDR3 sequences, 35% to 50% of them singletons. The material sequenced was blood. The receptors shown here come from a human donor in good health.

The table lists this clonotype with a few counts. The V call is TRBV6-2 or TRBV6-3, the J call TRBJ2-7; D gene unclear. From germline, CDR1 is MNHEY and CDR2 SVGEGT. The CDR3 has 14 residues. V gave up 8 bases and J gave up 7 bases, with 21 bases separating them. The CDR3 is CASGPSSLSHEQYF. The CDR3 DNA follows: TGTGCCAGCGGCCCAAGTTCCCTCTCCCATGAGCAGTACTTC.

The rearrangement uses TRBV20-1 and TRBJ2-1; TRBD2 aligns across 11 bases. This CDR3 has 15 amino acids. Trimming cost V 5 bases and J 5 bases; bases outside gene matches: 8. CDR1 DFQATT and CDR2 SNEGSKA come from the germline V gene (reference sequence). Here the CDR3 reads CSAPDLLAGDNEQFF. Written as DNA, the CDR3 is TGCAGTGCTCCAGACCTACTAGCGGGGGACAATGAGCAGTTCTTC.

This clonotype was counted a few times. Here the CDR3 reads CASSYSESDEQFF. The CDR3 DNA reads as TGTGCCAGCAGTTATAGCGAGTCCGATGAGCAGTTCTTC. The chain has TRBV6-2 or TRBV6-3 and TRBJ2-1, with TRBD2 as a possible D gene (5 bases). The V and J ends lost 3 bases and 8 bases respectively, with 11 bases between them. CDR3 size: 13 residues. Germline V gene data show CDR1 as MNHEY and CDR2 as SVGEGT.

This clonotype was seen a few times. As DNA, the CDR3 is TGCGCCAGCAGTCAAGGGTTGGTGAGTGGGGGGGCCTACGAGCAGTACTTC. This sequence encodes CASSQGLVSGGAYEQYF. V usage is TRBV5-1 and J usage is TRBJ2-7; 7 bases agree with TRBD2. J gave up 2 bases and V 5 bases, and 16 bases lay outside the gene matches. In germline, CDR1 is SGHRS, CDR2 YFSETQ. The CDR3 runs to 17 residues.

This clonotype came up a few times. CDR3 DNA sequence: TGTGCCAGTAGGAGATCCGGGACTAGCACCACAGATACGCAGTATTTT. This codes for CASRRSGTSTTDTQYF. V gene TRBV6-5 combines with J gene TRBJ2-3, with 9 bases matching TRBD2. Looked up from germline, CDR1 is MNHEY and CDR2 is SVGAGI. The CDR3 length is 16 residues. After removal of 9 bases from V and 2 bases from J, the junction contained 12 bases not matched to a gene.

This clonotype was observed a single time. Germline and junction disagree at one end, which may indicate a read error. As DNA, the CDR3 is TGTGTCACCAGTGATCTCGGGAACTCGGATACGCAGTATTTT. Its protein is CVTSDLGNSDTQYF. This chain connects TRBV24-1 to TRBJ2-3; the D gene is possibly TRBD2 (5 bases). CDR1 is KGHDR and CDR2 is SFDVKD in the germline V gene. This CDR3 has 14 residues.

This sequence joins TRBV29-1 and TRBJ2-3; D may be TRBD1 or TRBD2 (5 bases each). CDR1 and CDR2 from the germline V gene are SQVTM and ANQGSEA. The CDR3 spans 13 residues. Trimming stripped 4 bases from V and 2 bases from J, with 10 bases between. The CDR3 sequence: CSVGGTITDTQYF. For the CDR3, the DNA is TGCAGCGTTGGGGGGACCATCACAGATACGCAGTATTTT.

There are a few counts of this clonotype. The rearrangement joins TRBV4-1 to TRBJ2-5; 8 positions agree with TRBD1. This CDR3 region has 15 residues. The V segment lost 7 bases and the J segment 3 bases; nucleotides outside the gene matches: 10. Germline assignment: CDR1 MGHRA and CDR2 YSYEKL. The CDR3 region is CASTAIGTGEETQYF. CDR3 bases: TGCGCCAGCACCGCTATAGGGACAGGCGAAGAGACCCAGTACTTC.

The chain recombines TRBV15 with TRBJ2-5; TRBD2 matches at 7 bases. J was trimmed by 0 bases and V by 5 bases; bases with no gene match: 6. The germline gives CDR1 LNHNV, CDR2 YYDKDF (reference sequence). This CDR3 has 15 amino acids. As DNA, the CDR3 is TGTGCCACCAGCCCCGCGGGGGAGTACCAAGAGACCCAGTACTTC. It translates to CATSPAGEYQETQYF.

This clonotype was detected only once. This chain uses TRBV7-2 with TRBJ2-2; no definite D call. This CDR3 has 15 amino acids. Trimming stripped 2 bases from V and 1 base from J, with 8 bases between. Germline CDR1 reads SGHTA; CDR2 reads FQGNSA. The CDR3 nucleotides are TGTGCCAGCAGCTTACCTACAGTGAACACCGGGGAGCTGTTTTTT. Translating it yields CASSLPTVNTGELFF. The full variable domain, in which reference TRBV7-2 and TRBJ2-2 provide the parts outside the CDR3, is GAGVSQSPSNKVTEKGKDVELRCDPISGHTALYWYRQSLGQGLEFLIYFQGNSAPDKSGLPSDRFSAERTGGSVSTLTIQRTQQEDSAVYLCASSLPTVNTGELFFGEGSRLTVL.

This clonotype has more than one count but fewer than ten. The genes are TRBV5-1 and TRBJ1-2; the match to TRBD1 covers 9 bases. Per the germline V gene, CDR1 is SGHRS and CDR2 is YFSETQ. V lost 3 bases and J lost 4; bases outside the gene matches: 16. CDR3 length: 18 amino acids. The DNA for the CDR3 is TGCGCCAGCAGCTACGGATTCGGGACAGGGAACGTCGGCTATGGCTACACCTTC. Protein product: CASSYGFGTGNVGYGYTF.

V gene TRBV9 combines with J gene TRBJ1-5; D is ambiguous. Germline loops: CDR1 SGDLS, CDR2 YYNGEE. Trimming shortened V by 3 bases and J by 0 bases, and 10 bases separated the two germline ends. This CDR3 comprises 15 residues. CDR3 sequence (DNA): TGTGCCAGCAGCGAGACACCGTATAGCAATCAGCCCCAGCATTTT. Its translation is CASSETPYSNQPQHF.

The chain links TRBV7-2 to TRBJ2-1; tentatively, D is TRBD2 (7 bases). This CDR3 spans 15 amino acids. Deletions cut 0 bases from V and 8 bases from J, with 14 bases between. Germline lookup yields CDR1 SGHTA and CDR2 FQGNSA. CDR3 DNA: TGTGCCAGCAGCTTAGCGGGGGGGCTTGACGATGAGCAGTTCTTC. Protein product: CASSLAGGLDDEQFF.

This clonotype showed up just a few times. This chain uses TRBV20-1 with TRBJ2-5, with 9 positions matching TRBD1. The end of the DNA is better explained by TRBJ2-7, so the J call may be wrong. Germline loops: CDR1 DFQATT, CDR2 SNEGSKA (reference sequence). The CDR3 length is 12 residues. Written as DNA, the CDR3 is TGCAGTGGGGGACAGGGAATCTACGAGCAGTACTTC. Its translation: CSGGQGIYEQYF.

This clonotype has only one observation. This rearrangement joins TRBV21-1 to TRBJ2-1; TRBD1 is taken as the D call from the table, unchecked against the DNA. TRBV21-1 is labeled a pseudogene. This CDR3 region has 17 residues. This CDR3 is CASSPSQQNRRYNEQFF. CDR3 sequence (DNA): TGTGCCAGCAGCCCATCGCAGCAAAACAGGAGATACAATGAGCAGTTCTTC.

This chain links TRBV21-1 with TRBJ2-1; the listed D gene, TRBD1, was not tested against the DNA. TRBV21-1 is a pseudogene. There are 14 residues in the CDR3. The CDR3 DNA follows: TGTGCCAGCAGCAAAGACAGGGAGTACAATGAGCAGTTCTTC. This sequence encodes CASSKDREYNEQFF.

This clonotype was observed a handful of times. DNA for the CDR3: TGTGCCAGCAGCGTGGACAGGGCCTTGGAGCAGTACTTC. It yields the protein CASSVDRALEQYF. V is TRBV2 and J is TRBJ2-4; 8 bases match TRBD1. The trim removed 6 bases at V and 13 bases at J, leaving 11 bases unmatched. The CDR3 length is 13 residues. Germline V gene data show CDR1 as SNHLY and CDR2 as FYNNEI.

In its sample, this clonotype was seen many times. The chain joins TRBV7-2 to TRBJ2-5; no firm D call. Germline V gene sequence: CDR1 SGHTA, CDR2 FQGNSA. V was cut by 6 bases and J by 0 bases, with 8 bases left in between. This CDR3 comprises 13 residues. For the CDR3, the DNA is TGTGCCAGCAGTTTTCGGTACCAAGAGACCCAGTACTTC. Amino acid sequence: CASSFRYQETQYF. Supplemented by reference TRBV7-2 and TRBJ2-5, the full variable domain reads GAGVSQSPSNKVTEKGKDVELRCDPISGHTALYWYRQSLGQGLEFLIYFQGNSAPDKSGLPSDRFSAERTGGSVSTLTIQRTQQEDSAVYLCASSFRYQETQYFGPGTRLLVL.

This clonotype has only a few counts. This chain joins TRBV27 and TRBJ1-1; a possible D gene is TRBD1 (6 bases). With 0 bases removed from V and 3 bases from J, the gap between germline ends came to 14 bases. Germline assignment: CDR1 MNHEY and CDR2 SMNVEV (reference sequence). This CDR3 contains 16 residues. The CDR3 here is CASSLSSGEGYTEAFF. DNA of the CDR3: TGTGCCAGCAGTTTATCATCAGGGGAGGGGTACACTGAAGCTTTCTTT.

CDR3 nucleotides: TGTGCCAGCAGCTACCGGACTAGCCGGGATGAGCAGTTCTTC. This translates into CASSYRTSRDEQFF. This chain connects TRBV7-6 to TRBJ2-1; TRBD2 agrees at 8 bases. V dropped 4 bases and J dropped 8; count of bases not matched to a gene: 7. This CDR3 is 14 amino acids long. CDR1 and CDR2 from the germline V gene are SGHVS and FNYEAQ.

Worth noting for this clonotype: Germline is not matched at one junction end, which may reflect a read error. The V gene is TRBV4-3, the J gene TRBJ2-1, with 7 bases lining up with TRBD2. CDR1 LGHNA and CDR2 YSLEER come from the germline V gene. The CDR3 sequence is 15 residues long. The CDR3 is CASSQASGSYNELFF. DNA for the CDR3: TGCGCCAGCAGCCAAGCTAGCGGCTCCTACAATGAGCTGTTCTTC.

This clonotype was seen a single time. The V gene is TRBV5-1, the J gene TRBJ2-3; 7 positions agree with TRBD1. J lost 0 bases, V lost 6 bases, and 7 bases had no gene match. This CDR3 spans 15 amino acids. Germline V gene lookup returns CDR1 SGHRS and CDR2 YFSETQ. This CDR3 is CASKFTGASTDTQYF. Here the CDR3 DNA reads TGCGCCAGCAAATTCACAGGGGCTAGCACAGATACGCAGTATTTT. Full variable domain (outside the CDR3, taken from reference TRBV5-1 and TRBJ2-3): KAGVTQTPRYLIKTRGQQVTLSCSPISGHRSVSWYQQTPGQGLQFLFEYFSETQRNKGNFPGRFSGRQFSNSRSEMNVSTLELGDSALYLCASKFTGASTDTQYFGPGTRLTVL.

The chain couples TRBV20-1 to TRBJ2-6; D call uncertain. There are 17 residues in the CDR3. Germline CDR1 reads DFQATT; CDR2 reads SNEGSKA (reference sequence). Trimming pared 2 bases from V and 1 base from J, leaving 15 bases between. This CDR3 reads CSARLDRSGSGANVLTF. The CDR3 coding sequence is TGCAGTGCTAGATTGGACCGCTCCGGGTCTGGGGCCAACGTCCTGACTTTC.

This clonotype was picked up a small number of times. V is TRBV7-8 and J is TRBJ1-1; D is undetermined. V was clipped by 3 bases and J by 4 bases, with 9 bases between them. Germline CDR1 reads SGHVS; CDR2 reads FQNEAQ. The CDR3 runs to 13 residues. The CDR3 reads CASSFHPGTEAFF. The CDR3 DNA reads as TGTGCCAGCAGCTTCCATCCCGGCACTGAAGCTTTCTTT.

The chain recombines TRBV20-1 with TRBJ2-7, with 9 bases identical to TRBD2. The V and J ends lost 4 bases and 4 bases, in that order; junction bases with no gene match: 11. This CDR3 comprises 15 residues. CDR1 is DFQATT and CDR2 is SNEGSKA in the germline V gene (reference sequence). The CDR3 DNA sequence: TGCAGTGCTAATTTTGGTCCCGCGGGGGGGTACGAGCAGTACTTC. This codes for CSANFGPAGGYEQYF.

CDR3 residues: CASSPRDRAGYEQYF. CDR3 coding DNA: TGCGCCAGCAGCCCCCGGGACAGGGCAGGGTACGAGCAGTACTTC. The chain combines TRBV5-1 with TRBJ2-7; 9 bases are shared with TRBD1. The CDR3 has 15 residues. Germline loops: CDR1 SGHRS, CDR2 YFSETQ. The V gene end was trimmed by 4 bases and the J gene end by 4 bases; junction bases not matched to a gene: 9. Variable domain in full (rest from reference TRBV5-1 and TRBJ2-7): KAGVTQTPRYLIKTRGQQVTLSCSPISGHRSVSWYQQTPGQGLQFLFEYFSETQRNKGNFPGRFSGRQFSNSRSEMNVSTLELGDSALYLCASSPRDRAGYEQYFGPGTRLTVT.

CDR3 residues: CASSPRWPDTQYF. The DNA for the CDR3 is TGTGCCAGCAGCCCCCGATGGCCTGATACGCAGTATTTT. The chain links TRBV7-9 to TRBJ2-3, with D hard to call. V lost 5 bases and J lost 6, with 12 bases in between. The CDR3 totals 13 residues. The germline V gene has CDR1 SEHNR and CDR2 FQNEAQ (reference sequence).